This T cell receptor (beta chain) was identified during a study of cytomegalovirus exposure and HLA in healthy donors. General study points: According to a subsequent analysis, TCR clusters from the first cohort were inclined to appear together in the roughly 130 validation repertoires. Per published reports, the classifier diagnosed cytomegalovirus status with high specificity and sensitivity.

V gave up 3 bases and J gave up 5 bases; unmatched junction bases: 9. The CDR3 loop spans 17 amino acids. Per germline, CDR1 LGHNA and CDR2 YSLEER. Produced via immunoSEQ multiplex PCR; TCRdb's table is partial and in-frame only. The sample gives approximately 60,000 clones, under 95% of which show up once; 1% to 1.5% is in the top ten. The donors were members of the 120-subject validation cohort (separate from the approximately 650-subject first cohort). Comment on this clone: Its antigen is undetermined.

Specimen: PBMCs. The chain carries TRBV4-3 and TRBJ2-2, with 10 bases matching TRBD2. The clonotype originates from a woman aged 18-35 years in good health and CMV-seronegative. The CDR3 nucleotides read TGCGCCAGCAGCCAGTCTCTAGCGGGAGAATTTACCGGGGAGCTGTTTTTT. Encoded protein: CASSQSLAGEFTGELFF.